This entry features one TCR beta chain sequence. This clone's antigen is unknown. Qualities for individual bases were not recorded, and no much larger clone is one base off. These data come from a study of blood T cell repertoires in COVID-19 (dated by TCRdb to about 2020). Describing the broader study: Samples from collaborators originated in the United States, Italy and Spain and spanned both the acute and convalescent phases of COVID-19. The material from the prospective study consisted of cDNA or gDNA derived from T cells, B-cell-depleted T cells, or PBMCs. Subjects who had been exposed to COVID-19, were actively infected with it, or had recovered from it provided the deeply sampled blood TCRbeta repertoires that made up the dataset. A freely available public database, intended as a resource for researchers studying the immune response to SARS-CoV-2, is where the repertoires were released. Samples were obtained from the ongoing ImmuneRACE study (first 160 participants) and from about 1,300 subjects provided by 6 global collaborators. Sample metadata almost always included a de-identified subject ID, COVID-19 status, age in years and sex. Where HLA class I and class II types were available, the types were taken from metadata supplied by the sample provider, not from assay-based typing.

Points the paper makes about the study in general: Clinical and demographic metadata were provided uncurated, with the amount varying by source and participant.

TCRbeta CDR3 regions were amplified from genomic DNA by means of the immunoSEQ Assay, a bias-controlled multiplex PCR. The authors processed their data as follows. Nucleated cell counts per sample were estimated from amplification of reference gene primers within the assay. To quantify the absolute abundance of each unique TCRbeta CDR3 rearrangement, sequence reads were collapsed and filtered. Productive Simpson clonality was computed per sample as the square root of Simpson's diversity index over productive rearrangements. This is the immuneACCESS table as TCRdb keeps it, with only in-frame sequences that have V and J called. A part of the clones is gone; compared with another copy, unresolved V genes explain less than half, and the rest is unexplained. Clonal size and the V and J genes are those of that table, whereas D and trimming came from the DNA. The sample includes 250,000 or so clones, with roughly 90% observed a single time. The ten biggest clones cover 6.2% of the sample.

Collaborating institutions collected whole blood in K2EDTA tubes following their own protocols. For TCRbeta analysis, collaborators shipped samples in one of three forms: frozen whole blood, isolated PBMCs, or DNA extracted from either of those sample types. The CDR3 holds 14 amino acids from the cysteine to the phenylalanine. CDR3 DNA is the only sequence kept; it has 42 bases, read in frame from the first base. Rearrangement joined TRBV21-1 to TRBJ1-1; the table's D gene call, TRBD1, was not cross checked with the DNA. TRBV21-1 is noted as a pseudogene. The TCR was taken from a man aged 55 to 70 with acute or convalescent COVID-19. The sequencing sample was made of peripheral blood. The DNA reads TGTGCCAGCAGCGCAGGGGGTGAGAACACTGAAGCTTTCTTT. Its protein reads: CASSAGGENTEAFF.